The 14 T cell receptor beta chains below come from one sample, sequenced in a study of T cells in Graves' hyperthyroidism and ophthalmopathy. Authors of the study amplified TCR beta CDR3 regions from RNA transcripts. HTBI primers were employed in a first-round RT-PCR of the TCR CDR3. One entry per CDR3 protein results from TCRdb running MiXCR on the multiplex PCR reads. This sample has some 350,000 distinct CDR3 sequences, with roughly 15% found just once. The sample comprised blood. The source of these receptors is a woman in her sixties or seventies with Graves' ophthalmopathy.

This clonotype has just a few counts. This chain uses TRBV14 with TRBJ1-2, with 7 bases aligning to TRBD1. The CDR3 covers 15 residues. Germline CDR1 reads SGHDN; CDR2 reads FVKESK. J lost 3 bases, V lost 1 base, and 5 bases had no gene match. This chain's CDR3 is CASSQARGADYGYTF. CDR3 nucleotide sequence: TGTGCCAGCAGCCAAGCCAGGGGGGCCGACTATGGCTACACCTTC.

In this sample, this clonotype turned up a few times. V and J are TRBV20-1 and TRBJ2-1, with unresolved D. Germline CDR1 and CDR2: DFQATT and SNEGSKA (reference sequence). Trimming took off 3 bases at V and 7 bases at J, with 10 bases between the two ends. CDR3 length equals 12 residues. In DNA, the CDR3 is TGCAGTGCTAGGACCCTGGGGAATGAGCAGTTCTTC. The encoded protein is CSARTLGNEQFF.

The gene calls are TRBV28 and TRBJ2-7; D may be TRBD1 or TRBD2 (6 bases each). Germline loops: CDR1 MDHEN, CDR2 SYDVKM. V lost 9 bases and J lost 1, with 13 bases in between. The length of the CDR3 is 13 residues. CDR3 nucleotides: TGTGCCAGTCGGCAGGGGAGGTCCTACGAGCAGTACTTC. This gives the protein CASRQGRSYEQYF.

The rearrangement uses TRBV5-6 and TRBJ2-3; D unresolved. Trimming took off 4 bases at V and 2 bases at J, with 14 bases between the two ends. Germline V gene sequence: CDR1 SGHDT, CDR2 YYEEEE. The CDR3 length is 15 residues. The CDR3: CASSEKPTNTDTQYF. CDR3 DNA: TGTGCCAGCAGCGAAAAGCCTACCAACACAGATACGCAGTATTTT.

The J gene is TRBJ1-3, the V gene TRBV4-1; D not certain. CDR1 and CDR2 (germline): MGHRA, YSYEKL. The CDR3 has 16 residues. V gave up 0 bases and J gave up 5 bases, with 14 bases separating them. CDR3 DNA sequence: TGCGCCAGCAGCCAAGAACCAAGGCCCGGCCGAAACACCATATATTTT. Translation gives CASSQEPRPGRNTIYF.

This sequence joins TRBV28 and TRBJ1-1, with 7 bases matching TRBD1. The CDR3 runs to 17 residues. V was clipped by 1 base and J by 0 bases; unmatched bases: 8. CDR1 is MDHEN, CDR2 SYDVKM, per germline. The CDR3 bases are TGTGCCAGCAGTTTATCCGGGGGGGACAGTTTGAACACTGAAGCTTTCTTT. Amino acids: CASSLSGGDSLNTEAFF.

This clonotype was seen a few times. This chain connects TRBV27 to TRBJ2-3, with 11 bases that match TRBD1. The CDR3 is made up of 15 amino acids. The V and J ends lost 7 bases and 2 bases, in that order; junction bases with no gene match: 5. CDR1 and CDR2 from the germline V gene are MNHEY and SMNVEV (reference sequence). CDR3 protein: CASTWDRGSTDTQYF. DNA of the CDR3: TGTGCCAGCACTTGGGACAGGGGGTCCACAGATACGCAGTATTTT.

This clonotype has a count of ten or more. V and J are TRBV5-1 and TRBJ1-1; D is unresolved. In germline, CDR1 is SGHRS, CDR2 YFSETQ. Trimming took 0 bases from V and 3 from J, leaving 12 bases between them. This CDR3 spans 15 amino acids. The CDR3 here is CASSLGSIGDTEAFF. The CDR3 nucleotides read TGCGCCAGCAGCTTGGGGTCTATTGGGGACACTGAAGCTTTCTTT.

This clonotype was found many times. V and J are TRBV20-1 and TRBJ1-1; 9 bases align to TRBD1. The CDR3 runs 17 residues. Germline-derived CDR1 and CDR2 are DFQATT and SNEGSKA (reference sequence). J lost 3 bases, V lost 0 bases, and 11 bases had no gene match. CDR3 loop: CSARDQDRGGSDTEAFF. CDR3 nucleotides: TGCAGTGCTAGAGATCAAGACAGGGGGGGTAGTGACACTGAAGCTTTCTTT.

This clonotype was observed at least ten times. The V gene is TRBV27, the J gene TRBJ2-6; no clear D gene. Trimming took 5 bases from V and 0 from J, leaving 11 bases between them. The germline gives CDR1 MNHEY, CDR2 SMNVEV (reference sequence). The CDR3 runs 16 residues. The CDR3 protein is CASSHGVGSGANVLTF. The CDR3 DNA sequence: TGTGCCAGCAGTCATGGTGTGGGCTCTGGGGCCAACGTCCTGACTTTC. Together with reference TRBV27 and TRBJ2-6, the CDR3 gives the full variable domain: EAQVTQNPRYLITVTGKKLTVTCSQNMNHEYMSWYRQDPGLGLRQIYYSMNVEVTDKGDVPEGYKVSRKEKRNFPLILESPSPNQTSLYFCASSHGVGSGANVLTFGAGSRLTVL.

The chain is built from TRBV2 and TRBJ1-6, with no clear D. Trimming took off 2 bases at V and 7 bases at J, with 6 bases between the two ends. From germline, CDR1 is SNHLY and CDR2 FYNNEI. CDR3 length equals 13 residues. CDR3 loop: CASSEKWNSPLHF. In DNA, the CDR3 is TGTGCCAGCAGTGAAAAGTGGAATTCACCCCTCCACTTT.

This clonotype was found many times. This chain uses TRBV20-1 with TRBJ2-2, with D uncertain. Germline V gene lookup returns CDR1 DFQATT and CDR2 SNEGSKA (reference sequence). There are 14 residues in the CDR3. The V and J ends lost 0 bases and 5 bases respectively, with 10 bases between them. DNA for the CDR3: TGCAGTGCTAGAGAAGGATTGTGGACCGGGGAGCTGTTTTTT. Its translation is CSAREGLWTGELFF.

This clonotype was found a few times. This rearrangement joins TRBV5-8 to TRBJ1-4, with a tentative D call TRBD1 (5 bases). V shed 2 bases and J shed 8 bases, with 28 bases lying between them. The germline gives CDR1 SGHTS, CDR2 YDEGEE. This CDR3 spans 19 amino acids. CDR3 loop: CASSLGGQLGMGENEKLFF. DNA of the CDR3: TGTGCCAGCAGCTTAGGAGGACAACTAGGGATGGGGGAGAACGAAAAACTGTTTTTT.

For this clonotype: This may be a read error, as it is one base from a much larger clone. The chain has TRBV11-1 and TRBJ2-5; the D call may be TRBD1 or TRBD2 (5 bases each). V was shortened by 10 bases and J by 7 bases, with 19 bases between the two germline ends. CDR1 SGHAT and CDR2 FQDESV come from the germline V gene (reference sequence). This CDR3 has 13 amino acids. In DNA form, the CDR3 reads TGTGCCACCTCCAGGGATCGAGGAGGGACCCAGTACTTC. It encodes CATSRDRGGTQYF.